The 14 T cell receptor beta chains reported below all come from one sample, sequenced in a study of shared clonotypes between healthy human individuals. Method: immunoSEQ multiplex PCR; TCRdb's copy keeps in-frame clones and lacks some. The sample yields approximately 530,000 clones, around 96% seen once. Sample: naive CD4+ T cells sorted from blood. As to subset: CD45RA+ positively selected. These TCRs come from a woman under 40 in good health.

The chain employs TRBV5-4 and TRBJ2-6; unclear D gene. The CDR3 is 16 amino acids. The germline CDR1 and CDR2 sequences are SGHNT and YYREEE (reference sequence). V was clipped by 4 bases and J by 0 bases, with 11 bases between them. In DNA, the CDR3 is TGTGCCAGCAGCCAGAGCACCTCCTCTGGGGCCAACGTCCTGACTTTC. It encodes CASSQSTSSGANVLTF.

V usage is TRBV7-8 and J usage is TRBJ2-6, with D possibly matching TRBD2 (5 bases). V was clipped by 0 bases and J by 0 bases, with 9 bases between them. This CDR3 is 17 amino acids long. CDR1 is SGHVS, CDR2 FQNEAQ, per germline. The CDR3 is CASSLARGLSGANVLTF. In DNA form, the CDR3 reads TGTGCCAGCAGCTTAGCGAGAGGGCTCTCTGGGGCCAACGTCCTGACTTTC.

V and J are TRBV19 and TRBJ2-5; 8 bases fit TRBD1. The CDR3 length is 17 residues. Trimming cost V 6 bases and J 3 bases; bases outside gene matches: 15. Germline CDR1 LNHDA, CDR2 SQIVND (reference sequence). The chain's CDR3 is CASSPQPPGQGEETQYF. In DNA form, the CDR3 reads TGTGCCAGTAGCCCCCAACCACCTGGACAGGGAGAAGAGACCCAGTACTTC.

The V gene is TRBV13, the J gene TRBJ2-7; D may be TRBD2 (6 bases). From germline, CDR1 is PRHDT and CDR2 FYEKMQ (reference sequence). V lost 1 base, J lost 2 bases, and 12 bases lay in between. The CDR3 is 15 amino acids. The CDR3 nucleotides read TGTGCCAGCAGCTTAGAAGGCGGAGGGACCTACGAGCAGTACTTC. Protein: CASSLEGGGTYEQYF. Full variable domain (missing parts from reference TRBV13 and TRBJ2-7): AAGVIQSPRHLIKEKRETATLKCYPIPRHDTVYWYQQGPGQDPQFLISFYEKMQSDKGSIPDRFSAQQFSDYHSELNMSSLELGDSALYFCASSLEGGGTYEQYFGPGTRLTVT.

CDR3 in amino acids: CASSFQQGAAEAFF. The CDR3, as DNA: TGTGCCAGCAGCTTCCAGCAGGGGGCGGCTGAAGCTTTCTTT. The rearrangement links TRBV7-9 to TRBJ1-1; TRBD1 matches at 8 bases. The CDR3 is 14 residues long. The ends lost 3 bases at V and 6 bases at J; junction bases unmatched: 6. The germline V gene has CDR1 SEHNR and CDR2 FQNEAQ (reference sequence).

V is TRBV28 and J is TRBJ1-2, with D hard to call. In germline, CDR1 is MDHEN, CDR2 SYDVKM. The V end lost 9 bases, the J end lost 4 bases, and 21 bases lay between the germline ends. The CDR3 runs to 15 residues. Here the CDR3 reads CASRDGSDFFYGYTF. The CDR3 region has the DNA TGTGCCAGTCGCGATGGTTCTGACTTCTTCTATGGCTACACCTTC.

The rearrangement joins TRBV28 to TRBJ1-5; possible D gene TRBD1, 6 bases. The CDR3 spans 17 residues. In germline, CDR1 is MDHEN, CDR2 SYDVKM. V was cut by 2 bases and J by 1 base, with 15 bases left in between. CDR3 region: CASSLSGRGESNQPQHF. The CDR3 coding sequence is TGTGCCAGCAGTTTAAGCGGCAGGGGCGAAAGCAATCAGCCCCAGCATTTT.

With respect to this clone: A read error may account for a junction end that differs from germline. The chain joins TRBV28 to TRBJ1-5, with D unresolved. There are 12 residues in the CDR3. Per germline, CDR1 MDHEN and CDR2 SYDVKM. CDR3 bases: TGTGCCGGCAGCCATCAAGGACAGCCCCAGCATTTT. It yields the protein CAGSHQGQPQHF.

The chain uses TRBV2 and TRBJ2-7; 8 bases map to TRBD2. The germline V gene encodes CDR1 SNHLY and CDR2 FYNNEI. The ends lost 2 bases at V and 6 bases at J; junction bases unmatched: 6. The CDR3 extends over 14 amino acids. CDR3 loop: CASSENGAGGEQYF. The CDR3 nucleotides read TGTGCCAGCAGTGAAAATGGGGCGGGAGGCGAGCAGTACTTC.

Of note for this clone: The sample holds other DNA sequences that translate to the same CDR3. The chain couples TRBV18 to TRBJ1-1; D gene ambiguous. V shed 2 bases and J shed 3 bases, with 4 bases lying between them. The CDR3 extends over 12 amino acids. From germline, CDR1 is KGHSH and CDR2 LQKENI. The CDR3 DNA sequence: TGTGCCAGCTCACCAGGTGACACTGAAGCTTTCTTT. Encoded protein: CASSPGDTEAFF.

This clone was observed once. The chain has TRBV15 and TRBJ2-2, with 15 bases lining up with TRBD2. Germline CDR1 LNHNV, CDR2 YYDKDF (reference sequence). The CDR3 covers 19 residues. V lost 5 bases and J lost 4; bases outside the gene matches: 11. The CDR3 DNA is TGTGCCACCAGCCACCCGGGACTAGCGGGAGGAGGTGGCACCGGGGAGCTGTTTTTT. Amino acid sequence: CATSHPGLAGGGGTGELFF.

The rearrangement joins TRBV2 to TRBJ1-2, with 11 bases aligning to TRBD1. The CDR3 runs to 15 residues. The germline CDR1 and CDR2 sequences are SNHLY and FYNNEI. V lost 6 bases and J lost 4; bases outside the gene matches: 7. CDR3: CASRKGQGVIYGYTF. For the CDR3, the DNA is TGTGCCAGCAGGAAGGGACAGGGGGTGATCTATGGCTACACCTTC.

The V and J genes are TRBV5-1 and TRBJ2-5; tentatively, D is TRBD2 (5 bases). The DNA end is a closer match to TRBJ2-7, so the J assignment may be wrong. The CDR3 consists of 13 residues. Germline assignment: CDR1 SGHRS and CDR2 YFSETQ. CDR3 region: CASSLEGDYEQYF. The CDR3 nucleotides are TGCGCCAGCAGCTTGGAGGGAGACTACGAGCAGTACTTC.

The V and J genes are TRBV9 and TRBJ2-3, with D possibly matching TRBD2 (6 bases). Germline V gene sequence: CDR1 SGDLS, CDR2 YYNGEE. V was cut by 4 bases and J by 0 bases, with 15 bases left in between. The CDR3 extends over 16 amino acids. The CDR3 here is CASSSWGGTSTDTQYF. The CDR3 DNA follows: TGTGCCAGCAGCAGCTGGGGCGGGACTAGCACAGATACGCAGTATTTT.